This T cell receptor beta chain was identified during a study of T cell responses to AZD1222 COVID-19 vaccine. Measured with immunoSEQ multiplex PCR; TCRdb has only the in-frame clones, and not every one. The sample records under 200,000 clones, 90% to 95% being singletons. The CDR3 has 11 residues. Germline CDR1 LNHNV, CDR2 YYDKDF (reference sequence). Study results and limitations: It should be noted that donors were predominantly white British and more often female, and clonal diversity was possibly underestimated. Spike-specific TCR breadth and depth rose after two AZD1222 doses. Samples come after the peak T cell response, not at day 14. At baseline, seropositivity was found in only six or seven AZD1222 recipients.

Note on this clone: Antigen: not known. At one boundary the junction diverges from the germline segment, which might be a read error.

Material: peripheral blood, obtained 28 days after the second dose of the MenACWY control vaccine. The TCR originated in an adult who received the MenACWY meningococcal vaccine as a control. The rearrangement joins TRBV15 to TRBJ1-3; no clear D gene. CDR3 bases: TGTGCCACCAGCGGATACCGGGAAAAGGATTTT. Its translation is CATSGYREKDF. Supplemented by reference TRBV15 and TRBJ1-3, the full variable domain reads DAMVIQNPRYQVTQFGKPVTLSCSQTLNHNVMYWYQQKSSQAPKLLFHYYDKDFNNEADTPDNFQSRRPNTSFCFLDIRSPGLGDTAMYLCATSGYREKDFGEGSWLTVV.